Each of the 25 T cell receptor beta chains below was sequenced from the same sample in a study of cytomegalovirus exposure and HLA in healthy donors. Sequencing used immunoSEQ multiplex PCR; TCRdb keeps in-frame clones, though not all of them. The sample lists 250,000 to 300,000 clones, around 86% seen once, with approximately 1% in the top ten. Specimen: PBMCs. These receptors were obtained from a woman aged 18-35 years in good health and CMV-seronegative.

The CDR3 is CASSDRTGGNTEAFF. CDR3 DNA sequence: TGTGCCAGCAGTGATCGGACAGGGGGGAACACTGAAGCTTTCTTT. The genes are TRBV2 and TRBJ1-1; TRBD1 matches at 10 bases. The V and J ends lost 3 bases and 1 base, in that order; junction bases with no gene match: 2. CDR1 and CDR2 (germline): SNHLY, FYNNEI. CDR3 length: 15 amino acids.

The CDR3 nucleotides are TGTGCCAGCAGTCAATACAGGGGTTCCTACAATGAGCAGTTCTTC. This encodes CASSQYRGSYNEQFF. This chain links TRBV6-5 with TRBJ2-1; the match to TRBD1 covers 7 bases. The CDR3 spans 15 residues. Germline CDR1 reads MNHEY; CDR2 reads SVGAGI. V shed 5 bases and J 1 base; nucleotides not matched to a gene: 5.

CDR3 region: CASSLTQDLHQPQHF. In DNA, the CDR3 is TGTGCCAGCAGTTTGACACAGGACCTCCATCAGCCCCAGCATTTT. The chain recombines TRBV27 with TRBJ1-5; a possible D gene is TRBD1 (5 bases). Trimming cost V 3 bases and J 5 bases, with 14 bases left between them. CDR1 MNHEY and CDR2 SMNVEV come from the germline V gene (reference sequence). This CDR3 is 15 amino acids long.

The rearrangement joins TRBV28 to TRBJ2-7; D is possibly TRBD2 (6 bases). The CDR3 has 19 amino acids. The ends were cut back, 9 bases at V and 0 bases at J, with 30 bases in the middle. The germline V gene encodes CDR1 MDHEN and CDR2 SYDVKM. The CDR3 DNA reads TGTGCCAGTGAGGGAGGTATCCCCGCCTCAGACAGAGGCTCCTACGAGCAGTACTTC. Translating gives CASEGGIPASDRGSYEQYF.

CDR3 DNA sequence: TGTGCCTGGACTAGCCCTACCTACGAGCAGTACTTC. It is translated as CAWTSPTYEQYF. V and J are TRBV30 and TRBJ2-7; the D gene is possibly TRBD2 (5 bases). Germline loops: CDR1 GTSNPN, CDR2 SVGIG (reference sequence). Deletions cut 4 bases from V and 2 bases from J, with 9 bases between. This CDR3 region has 12 residues. The full variable domain, its missing parts supplied by reference TRBV30 and TRBJ2-7, is SQTIHQWPATLVQPVGSPLSLECTVEGTSNPNLYWYRQAAGRGLQLLFYSVGIGQISSEVPQNLSASRPQDRQFILSSKKLLLSDSGFYLCAWTSPTYEQYFGPGTRLTVT.

CDR3 amino acids: CAWRVTATNEKLFF. The CDR3, as DNA: TGTGCCTGGAGGGTGACAGCAACTAATGAAAAACTGTTTTTT. The chain has TRBV30 and TRBJ1-4, with D possibly matching TRBD1 (5 bases). CDR1 GTSNPN and CDR2 SVGIG come from the germline V gene (reference sequence). The CDR3 is 14 amino acids. V dropped 3 bases and J dropped 0 bases, with 8 bases sitting between them.

This chain joins TRBV5-1 and TRBJ2-7; a possible D gene is TRBD1 (5 bases). Per the germline V gene, CDR1 is SGHRS and CDR2 is YFSETQ. Trimming removed 0 bases at V and 2 bases at J, with 18 bases between. The CDR3 length is 17 residues. CDR3 residues: CASSLALDRRYTYEQYF. The CDR3 DNA sequence: TGCGCCAGCAGCTTGGCCCTCGACAGACGCTATACCTACGAGCAGTACTTC.

This clone showed up just once. This rearrangement joins TRBV7-7 to TRBJ2-2; D perhaps matches TRBD2 (6 bases). Germline lookup yields CDR1 SSHAT and CDR2 FNYEAQ (reference sequence). Trimming cost V 5 bases and J 6 bases, with 13 bases left between them. The length of the CDR3 is 14 residues. This CDR3 is CASSRDPSAGELFF. Written as DNA, the CDR3 is TGTGCCAGCAGCCGGGACCCTAGCGCCGGGGAGCTGTTTTTT.

The V gene is TRBV5-1, the J gene TRBJ1-2, with D maybe TRBD1 (6 bases). CDR3 size: 14 residues. Trimming took off 0 bases at V and 8 bases at J, with 14 bases between the two ends. Germline CDR1 reads SGHRS; CDR2 reads YFSETQ. The CDR3 is CASSLGRGPLGYTF. The CDR3 bases are TGCGCCAGCAGCTTGGGCAGGGGCCCCCTCGGCTACACCTTC.

The rearrangement links TRBV27 to TRBJ2-2, with no clear D. CDR3 length: 12 amino acids. Trimming pared 2 bases from V and 8 bases from J, leaving 6 bases between. Germline CDR1 MNHEY, CDR2 SMNVEV (reference sequence). The CDR3 DNA sequence: TGTGCCAGCAGTTTACCCTTTGGGGAGCTGTTTTTT. It codes for CASSLPFGELFF.

CDR3 in DNA: TGTGCCAGCTCACCTCCGGGGGGGGACTATGGCTACACCTTC. Amino acid sequence: CASSPPGGDYGYTF. The chain joins TRBV18 to TRBJ1-2, with D possibly being TRBD1 (5 bases). The germline V gene has CDR1 KGHSH and CDR2 LQKENI. Trimming pared 3 bases from V and 3 bases from J, leaving 11 bases between. The CDR3 runs 14 residues.

Here the CDR3 reads CASSRSTRMSTEAFF. CDR3 DNA sequence: TGTGCCAGCAGTCGCTCCACCAGGATGAGCACTGAAGCTTTCTTT. The rearrangement links TRBV6-5 to TRBJ1-1; no clear D. Looked up from germline, CDR1 is MNHEY and CDR2 is SVGAGI. The CDR3 runs 15 residues. The ends were cut back, 5 bases at V and 4 bases at J, with 17 bases in the middle.

This clone was recorded a few times. The genes are TRBV19 and TRBJ2-1; the D is unclear. V was shortened by 5 bases and J by 10 bases, with 15 bases between the two germline ends. CDR3 length: 13 residues. Germline lookup yields CDR1 LNHDA and CDR2 SQIVND (reference sequence). As DNA, the CDR3 is TGTGCCAGTAGTGTCCTCTCTGGGCGCGAGCAGTTCTTC. Translating gives CASSVLSGREQFF. Based on the CDR3 plus reference TRBV19 and TRBJ2-1, the full variable domain is DGGITQSPKYLFRKEGQNVTLSCEQNLNHDAMYWYRQDPGQGLRLIYYSQIVNDFQKGDIAEGYSVSREKKESFPLTVTSAQKNPTAFYLCASSVLSGREQFFGPGTRLTVL.

The V call is TRBV6-5, the J call TRBJ1-1; 7 bases are shared with TRBD1. J lost 0 bases, V lost 6 bases, and 4 bases had no gene match. Germline loops: CDR1 MNHEY, CDR2 SVGAGI. This CDR3 has 14 residues. This CDR3 reads CASSPGQMNTEAFF. In DNA, the CDR3 is TGTGCCAGCAGCCCGGGACAGATGAACACTGAAGCTTTCTTT.

The chain links TRBV7-3 to TRBJ2-6; 9 bases align to TRBD1. Germline assignment: CDR1 SGHTA and CDR2 FQGTGA. J lost 2 bases, V lost 2 bases, and 10 bases had no gene match. This CDR3 contains 19 residues. The CDR3 is CASSLRDRVYSPGANVLTF. The CDR3 DNA follows: TGTGCCAGCAGCTTACGGGACAGGGTTTATTCGCCTGGGGCCAACGTCCTGACTTTC.

The count of this clone is one. The chain couples TRBV7-6 to TRBJ2-2; possibly TRBD2 for D (6 bases). The CDR3 runs to 15 residues. Germline V gene data show CDR1 as SGHVS and CDR2 as FNYEAQ. V lost 3 bases and J lost 5, with 13 bases in between. The DNA for the CDR3 is TGTGCCAGCAGCTTCATTGCGGGGCTAACCGGGGAGCTGTTTTTT. Encoded protein: CASSFIAGLTGELFF.

V usage is TRBV6-5 and J usage is TRBJ2-3; D is perhaps TRBD2 (6 bases). There are 14 residues in the CDR3. The V end was cut by 0 bases, the J end by 4 bases, with 8 bases between. CDR1 and CDR2 (germline): MNHEY, SVGAGI. CDR3 DNA: TGTGCCAGCAGTTACTCCGGGGGTGCAGATACGCAGTATTTT. It translates to CASSYSGGADTQYF.

The chain employs TRBV5-1 and TRBJ1-2; D is perhaps TRBD1 (6 bases). Germline loops: CDR1 SGHRS, CDR2 YFSETQ. This CDR3 comprises 14 residues. The ends were cut back, 0 bases at V and 4 bases at J, with 10 bases in the middle. CDR3 nucleotides: TGCGCCAGCAGCTTGGGACAGGAGATCTATGGCTACACCTTC. Amino acids: CASSLGQEIYGYTF.

V is TRBV13 and J is TRBJ2-7; the match to TRBD2 covers 9 bases. Germline-derived CDR1 and CDR2 are PRHDT and FYEKMQ (reference sequence). This CDR3 spans 14 amino acids. V was clipped by 6 bases and J by 2 bases; unmatched bases: 5. The CDR3 sequence is CASRTEREAYEQYF. Written as DNA, the CDR3 is TGTGCCAGCAGGACGGAGCGGGAGGCCTACGAGCAGTACTTC.

The CDR3 DNA reads TGTGCCAGCAGCTTCGGCGTCCCGGGACAGGGTTCGGGGTCTCGCCTCCACTTT. Encoded protein: CASSFGVPGQGSGSRLHF. The rearrangement joins TRBV7-6 to TRBJ1-6; 9 bases line up with TRBD1. The CDR3 covers 18 residues. From germline, CDR1 is SGHVS and CDR2 FNYEAQ. V lost 3 bases and J lost 15; bases outside the gene matches: 21.

The V call is TRBV27, the J call TRBJ2-2; 11 bases map to TRBD1. The junction had 6 bases not matched to a gene; V was cut back by 4 bases and J by 5 bases. CDR3 length equals 16 residues. Looked up from germline, CDR1 is MNHEY and CDR2 is SMNVEV (reference sequence). The CDR3 loop reads CASSYTGTGGTGELFF. CDR3 bases: TGTGCCAGCAGTTACACCGGGACAGGGGGGACCGGGGAGCTGTTTTTT.

This clone was seen just once. The chain links TRBV19 to TRBJ1-5; D not resolved. The V end lost 4 bases, the J end lost 2 bases, and 9 bases lay between the germline ends. This CDR3 has 14 amino acids. Germline assignment: CDR1 LNHDA and CDR2 SQIVND (reference sequence). In DNA, the CDR3 is TGTGCCAGTAGTACTAGCAAAGGCAATCAGCCCCAGCATTTT. The encoded protein is CASSTSKGNQPQHF.

The gene calls are TRBV6-1 and TRBJ1-5; no firm D call. This CDR3 spans 15 amino acids. CDR1 and CDR2 from the germline V gene are MNHNS and SASEGT. V dropped 2 bases and J dropped 4 bases, with 12 bases sitting between them. This CDR3 reads CASSESLGLNQPQHF. CDR3 DNA sequence: TGTGCCAGCAGTGAAAGCCTCGGGTTGAATCAGCCCCAGCATTTT.

As concerns this clone: The junction and the germline gene differ at one end; a read error may be behind it. This rearrangement joins TRBV9 to TRBJ1-4; D is perhaps TRBD1 (6 bases). Germline V gene sequence: CDR1 SGDLS, CDR2 YYNGEE. This CDR3 spans 14 amino acids. The CDR3 reads CASSVGTLNEKLFF. Written as DNA, the CDR3 is TGTGCCAGCAGTGTAGGGACACTTAATGAAAAACTGTTTTTT.

V is TRBV30 and J is TRBJ1-1, with D perhaps matching TRBD1 (5 bases). Germline-derived CDR1 and CDR2 are GTSNPN and SVGIG (reference sequence). CDR3 size: 16 residues. Trimming removed 2 bases at V and 3 bases at J, with 19 bases between. The CDR3 region has the DNA TGTGCCTGGAGTTTTATGGGGAGGGGCCGGTACACTGAAGCTTTCTTT. It codes for CAWSFMGRGRYTEAFF.